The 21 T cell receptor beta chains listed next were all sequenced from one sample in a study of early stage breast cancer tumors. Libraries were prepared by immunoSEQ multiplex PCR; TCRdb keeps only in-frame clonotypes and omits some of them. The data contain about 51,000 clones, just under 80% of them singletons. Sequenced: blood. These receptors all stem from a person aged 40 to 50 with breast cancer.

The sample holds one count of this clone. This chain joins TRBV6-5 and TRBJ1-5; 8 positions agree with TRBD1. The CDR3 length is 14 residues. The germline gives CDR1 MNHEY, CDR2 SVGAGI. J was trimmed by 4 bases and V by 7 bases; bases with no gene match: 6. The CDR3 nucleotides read TGTGCCAGCACCCCAGGACAGGGTAATCAGCCCCAGCATTTT. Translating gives CASTPGQGNQPQHF.

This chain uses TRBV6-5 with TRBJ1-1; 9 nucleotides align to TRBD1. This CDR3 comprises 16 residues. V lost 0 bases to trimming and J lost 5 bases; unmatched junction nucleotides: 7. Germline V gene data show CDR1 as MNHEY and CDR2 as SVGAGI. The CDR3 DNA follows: TGTGCCAGCAGTTACTCGACGGGACAGGGTGGTACTGAAGCTTTCTTT. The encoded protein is CASSYSTGQGGTEAFF.

CDR3: CASSRDFQEQFF. The CDR3 DNA sequence: TGCGCCAGCAGCCGGGACTTTCAGGAGCAGTTCTTC. The V gene is TRBV4-1, the J gene TRBJ2-1; a possible D gene is TRBD2 (6 bases). The CDR3 covers 12 residues. Germline CDR1 is MGHRA and CDR2 is YSYEKL. V was shortened by 4 bases and J by 10 bases, with 11 bases between the two germline ends.

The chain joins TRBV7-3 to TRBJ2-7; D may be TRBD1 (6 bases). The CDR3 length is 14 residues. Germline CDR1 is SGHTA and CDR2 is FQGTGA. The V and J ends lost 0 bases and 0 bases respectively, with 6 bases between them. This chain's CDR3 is CASSLTGASYEQYF. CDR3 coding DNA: TGTGCCAGCAGCTTAACGGGGGCCTCCTACGAGCAGTACTTC.

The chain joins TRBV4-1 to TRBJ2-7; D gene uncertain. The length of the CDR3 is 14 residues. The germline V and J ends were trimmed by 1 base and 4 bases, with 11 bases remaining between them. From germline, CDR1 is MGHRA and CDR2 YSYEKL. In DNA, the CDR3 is TGCGCCAGCAGCCAAGTTTCGCCTCTATACGAGCAGTACTTC. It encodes CASSQVSPLYEQYF.

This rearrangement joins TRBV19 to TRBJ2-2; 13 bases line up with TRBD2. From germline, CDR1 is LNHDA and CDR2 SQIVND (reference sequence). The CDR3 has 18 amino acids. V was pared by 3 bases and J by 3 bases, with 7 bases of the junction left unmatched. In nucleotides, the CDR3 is TGTGCCAGTAGTATTAGGACTAGCGGGAGCAGTGACACCGGGGAGCTGTTTTTT. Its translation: CASSIRTSGSSDTGELFF.

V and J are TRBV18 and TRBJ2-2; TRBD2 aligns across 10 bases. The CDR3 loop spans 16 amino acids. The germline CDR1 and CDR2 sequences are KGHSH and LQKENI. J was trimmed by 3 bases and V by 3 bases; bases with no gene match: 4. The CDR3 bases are TGTGCCAGCTCACCTATAGCGGGAGGACACACCGGGGAGCTGTTTTTT. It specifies CASSPIAGGHTGELFF.

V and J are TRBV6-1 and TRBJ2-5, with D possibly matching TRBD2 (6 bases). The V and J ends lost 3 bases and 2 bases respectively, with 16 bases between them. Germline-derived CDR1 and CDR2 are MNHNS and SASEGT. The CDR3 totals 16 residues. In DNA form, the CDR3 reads TGTGCCAGCAGTGATTACAGGCGGGATCCTCAAGAGACCCAGTACTTC. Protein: CASSDYRRDPQETQYF.

CDR3 residues: CASSRTGSNEQFF. The CDR3 DNA is TGCGCCAGCAGCCGGACAGGGTCCAATGAGCAGTTCTTC. The V call is TRBV5-1, the J call TRBJ2-1; 8 positions agree with TRBD1. V lost 4 bases to trimming and J lost 6 bases; unmatched junction nucleotides: 3. The CDR3 contains 13 residues. Germline CDR1 and CDR2: SGHRS and YFSETQ.

The CDR3 protein is CASSLVAGGAYEQFF. Written as DNA, the CDR3 is TGTGCCAGCAGTTTAGTTGCGGGAGGGGCCTATGAGCAGTTCTTC. The V and J genes are TRBV27 and TRBJ2-1, with 9 bases that match TRBD2. The V segment lost 2 bases and the J segment 8 bases; nucleotides outside the gene matches: 7. The CDR3 runs to 15 residues. Germline CDR1 MNHEY, CDR2 SMNVEV (reference sequence).

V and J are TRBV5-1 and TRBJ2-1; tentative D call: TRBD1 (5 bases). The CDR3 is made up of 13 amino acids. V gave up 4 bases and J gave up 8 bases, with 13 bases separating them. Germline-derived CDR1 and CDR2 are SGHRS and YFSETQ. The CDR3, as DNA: TGCGCCAGCAGCCCAAGGGGTCGAGATGAGCAGTTCTTC. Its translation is CASSPRGRDEQFF.

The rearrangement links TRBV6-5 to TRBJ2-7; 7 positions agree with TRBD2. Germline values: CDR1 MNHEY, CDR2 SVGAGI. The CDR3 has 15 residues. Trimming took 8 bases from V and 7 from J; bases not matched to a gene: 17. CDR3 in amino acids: CASLDPRQGAGEQYF. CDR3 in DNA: TGTGCCAGCCTCGACCCTCGGCAGGGAGCGGGAGAGCAGTACTTC.

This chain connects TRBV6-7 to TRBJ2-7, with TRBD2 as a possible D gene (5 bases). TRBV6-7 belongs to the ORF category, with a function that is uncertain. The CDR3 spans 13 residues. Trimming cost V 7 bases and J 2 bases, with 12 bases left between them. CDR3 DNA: TGTGCCAGCATTCGGGGTCTTACCTACGAGCAGTACTTC. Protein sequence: CASIRGLTYEQYF.

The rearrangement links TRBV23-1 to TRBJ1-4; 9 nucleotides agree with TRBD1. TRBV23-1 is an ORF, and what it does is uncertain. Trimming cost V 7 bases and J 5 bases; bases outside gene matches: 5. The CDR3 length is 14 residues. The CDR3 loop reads CASIPTGGNEKLFF. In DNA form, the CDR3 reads TGCGCCAGCATCCCGACAGGGGGGAATGAAAAACTGTTTTTT.

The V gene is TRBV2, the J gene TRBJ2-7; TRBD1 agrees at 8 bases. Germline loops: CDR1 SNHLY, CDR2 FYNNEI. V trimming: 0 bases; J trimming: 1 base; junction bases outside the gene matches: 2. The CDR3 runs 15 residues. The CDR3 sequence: CASSEAGDRSYEQYF. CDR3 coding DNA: TGTGCCAGCAGTGAAGCTGGGGACAGGTCCTACGAGCAGTACTTC.

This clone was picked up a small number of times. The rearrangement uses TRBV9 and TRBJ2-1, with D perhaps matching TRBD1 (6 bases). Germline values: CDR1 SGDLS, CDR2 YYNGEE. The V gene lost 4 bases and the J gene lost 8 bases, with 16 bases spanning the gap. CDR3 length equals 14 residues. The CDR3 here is CASSNRAEMYEQFF. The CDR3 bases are TGTGCCAGCAGCAACAGGGCGGAGATGTATGAGCAGTTCTTC.

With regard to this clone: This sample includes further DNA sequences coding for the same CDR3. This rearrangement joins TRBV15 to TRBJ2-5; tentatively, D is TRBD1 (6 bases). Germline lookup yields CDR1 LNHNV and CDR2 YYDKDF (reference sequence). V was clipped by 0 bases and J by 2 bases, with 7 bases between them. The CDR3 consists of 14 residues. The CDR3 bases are TGTGCCACCAGCAGAGATAGGGGGCAAGAGACCCAGTACTTC. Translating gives CATSRDRGQETQYF.

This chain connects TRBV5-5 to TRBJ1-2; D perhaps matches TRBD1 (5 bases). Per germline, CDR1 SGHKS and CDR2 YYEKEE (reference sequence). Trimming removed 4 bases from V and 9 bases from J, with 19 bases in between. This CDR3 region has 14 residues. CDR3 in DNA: TGTGCCAGCAGCCCGGACCCCGACAGAAAAAGCTACACCTTC. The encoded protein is CASSPDPDRKSYTF.

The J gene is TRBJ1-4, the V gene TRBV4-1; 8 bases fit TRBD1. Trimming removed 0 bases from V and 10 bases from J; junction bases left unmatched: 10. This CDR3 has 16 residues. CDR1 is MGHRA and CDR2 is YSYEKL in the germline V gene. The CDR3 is CASSQDGAQQGGKLFF. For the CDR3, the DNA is TGCGCCAGCAGCCAAGATGGGGCCCAACAGGGGGGAAAACTGTTTTTT.

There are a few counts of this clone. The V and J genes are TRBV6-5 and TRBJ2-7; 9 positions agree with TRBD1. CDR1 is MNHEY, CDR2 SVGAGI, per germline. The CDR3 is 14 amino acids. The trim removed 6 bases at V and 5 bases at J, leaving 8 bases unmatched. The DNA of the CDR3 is TGTGCCAGCAGGGGACAGGGAAGTGTCGACGAGCAGTACTTC. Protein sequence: CASRGQGSVDEQYF.

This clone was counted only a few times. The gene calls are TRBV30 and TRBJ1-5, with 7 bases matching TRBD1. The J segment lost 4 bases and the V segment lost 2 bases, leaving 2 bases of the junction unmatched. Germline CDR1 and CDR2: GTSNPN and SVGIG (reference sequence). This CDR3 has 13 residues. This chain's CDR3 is CAWSLDRNQPQHF. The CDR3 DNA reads TGTGCCTGGAGTCTGGACAGGAATCAGCCCCAGCATTTT.